This T cell receptor beta chain was sequenced for a study of tumor-infiltrating lymphocytes in primary liver carcinoma. Study overall: Patients were men and women aged 30 to 69 years. Measuring 4.2 to 10 cm across, the tumors were staged as T1-T3 N0M0. Per sample, productive TCRbeta reads numbered roughly 3.5 to 7.5 million, similar across tissue types. Whole-study findings and limits: Significantly larger top-250-clone fractions were found in tumors than in blood (p = 0.039).

cDNA specific to TCR beta was made from about 0.45 ug of total RNA, with a constant-region primer employed for priming. ARM-PCR was slightly modified, and three nested multiplex PCR rounds with it gave rise to the TCR beta libraries. The two initial PCR rounds, around 11 cycles each, used TRBV1-TRBV30 forward and C-beta reverse primers. TCRdb passed the multiplex PCR reads through MiXCR, listing each CDR3 protein once. The table lists some 110,000 distinct CDR3 sequences, 80% to 85% of them singletons, with approximately 20% in the top ten. As to this clonotype: Its target is not known. At one boundary the junction diverges from the germline segment, which might be a read error.

Without any cell sorting, roughly 20-33 mg of bulk tissue yielded co-extracted RNA and DNA. This CDR3 region has 13 residues. The sequence came from a man aged 35-49 years with primary liver carcinoma and hepatitis B virus infection. The material sequenced was liver tumor tissue from sampling region 3. Indicated subset: tumor region T3, left-lateral pole. This chain connects TRBV12-3 or TRBV12-4 to TRBJ2-7; D is unclear. CDR3 protein: CASSYTRSYKQYF. The CDR3 region has the DNA TGTGCCAGTAGTTACACCCGTTCCTACAAGCAGTACTTC.